A few counts support the clone carrying this T cell receptor (beta chain). Its specificity is not known. These data belong to a study of T cell repertoires in cytomegalovirus infection. Study summary: Signatures in public TCR beta sequences pointed to both CMV infection and matching HLA type.

Notes on the study in general: The ex vivo response showed dominance by HLA-C-restricted CMV-specific TCR beta clonotypes.

MiXCR, run by TCRdb on the reads, gives a single entry per CDR3 protein. The table includes a few hundred thousand distinct CDR3 sequences, more than 25% detected once. CDR3 size: 15 residues. V shed 3 bases and J 13 bases; nucleotides not matched to a gene: 9. Per germline, CDR1 SGHAT and CDR2 FQNNGV. The gene calls are TRBV11-2 and TRBJ2-2; 12 bases agree with TRBD2. The receptor was derived from a human donor in good health (CMV status not recorded). Some clones in this sample may be carry-over from other donors' samples. The sample consisted of PBMCs. CDR3 in amino acids: CASSFLTSGSVGLFF. The CDR3 nucleotides are TGTGCCAGCAGCTTTTTGACTAGCGGGAGCGTAGGGCTGTTTTTT.